The sequence of this TCR beta chain was determined in a study of cytomegalovirus exposure and HLA in healthy donors. With regard to this clone: Its antigen is currently unknown.

Findings and caveats of the study: According to a later analysis, donors in an Asian-associated ancestry cluster reportedly had fewer N-insertions than the roughly 670-donor mean. Presence/absence analyses assumed roughly uniform sequencing depth across donors, which may not hold. Within an earlier analysis, most TCR beta V segments proved productive either about 87% or about 30% of the time.

60 Vbeta and 13 Jbeta primers were used in PCR. Measured with immunoSEQ multiplex PCR; TCRdb has only the in-frame clones, and not every one. The table has about 89,000 clones, around 85% seen once; the top ten hold about 7%. V was shortened by 1 base and J by 12 bases, with 18 bases between the two germline ends. CDR1 and CDR2 from the germline V gene are WNHNN and SYGVQD (reference sequence). The CDR3 has 15 amino acids. The chain combines TRBV10-1 with TRBJ1-4; D is undetermined. The source is a man aged 35 to 55 in good health and CMV-seropositive. The sample was PBMCs. CDR3 DNA: TGCGCCAGCAGTGAGTGGGTGGCAGGAGCGGGAGAACTGTTTTTT. It specifies CASSEWVAGAGELFF.